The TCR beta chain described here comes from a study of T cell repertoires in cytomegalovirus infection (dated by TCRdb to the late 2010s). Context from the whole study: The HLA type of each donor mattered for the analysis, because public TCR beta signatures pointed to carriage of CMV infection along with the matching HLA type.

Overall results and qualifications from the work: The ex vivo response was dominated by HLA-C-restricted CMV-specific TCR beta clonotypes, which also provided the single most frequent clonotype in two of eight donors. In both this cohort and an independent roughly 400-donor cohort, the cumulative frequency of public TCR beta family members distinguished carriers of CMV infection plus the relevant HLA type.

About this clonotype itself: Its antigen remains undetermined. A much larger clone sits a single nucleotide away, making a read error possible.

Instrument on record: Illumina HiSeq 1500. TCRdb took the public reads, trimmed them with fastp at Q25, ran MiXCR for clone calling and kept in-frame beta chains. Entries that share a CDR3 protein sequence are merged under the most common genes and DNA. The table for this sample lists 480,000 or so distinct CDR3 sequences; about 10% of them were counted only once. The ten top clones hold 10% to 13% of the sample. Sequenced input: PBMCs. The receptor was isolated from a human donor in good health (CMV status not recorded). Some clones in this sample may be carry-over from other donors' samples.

The bases are TGTGCCAGCAGTGACCCGGGACAGAACACCGGGGGGCTGTTTTTT. The translation is CASSDPGQNTGGLFF. The V gene is TRBV25-1 and the J gene is TRBJ2-2; matching of 7 bases hints at TRBD1 as the D gene. The germline V gene provides CDR1 MGHDK and CDR2 SYGVNS. The CDR3, from cysteine to phenylalanine, totals 15 residues. CDR3 DNA only is kept here, 45 bases in frame from base 1.